This T cell receptor (beta chain) was identified during a study of blood T cells in healthy people across ages. Study findings and constraints: When one million T cells were used, diversity estimates were thought to be underestimates. A roughly linear fall in TCR beta diversity per million T cells was seen with increasing age.

With regard to this clonotype: Antigen: not known.

A sample-barcoded 5' primer and a J-beta primer mix were used in a second PCR of about 6 to 11 cycles. A 12-random-nucleotide template-switch adaptor tagged each cDNA molecule. In TCRdb, the 5' RACE reads were re-called with MiXCR into one record per CDR3 protein. The data contain 1.5 million to 2 million distinct CDR3 sequences, over 25% of them singletons. The CDR3 is 14 residues long. CDR1 is SGHRS and CDR2 is YFSETQ in the germline V gene. Trimming took 0 bases from V and 7 from J, leaving 14 bases between them. No fewer than 5.5 micrograms of total RNA were isolated from every sample. The clonotype originates from a woman aged 25-40 years in good health. The sample consisted of blood. The chain links TRBV5-1 to TRBJ2-7, with D possibly TRBD1 on 6 matching bases. In DNA, the CDR3 is TGCGCCAGCAGCTTGGCCGTTACAGGGACAGAGCAGTACTTC. This gives the protein CASSLAVTGTEQYF.